These 24 T cell receptor beta chains originate from one sample sequenced in a study of T cell responses to AZD1222 COVID-19 vaccine. Some clones are missing from TCRdb's copy, which holds only in-frame ones; the method was immunoSEQ multiplex PCR. Of more than 95,000 clones in the sample, around nine tenths were seen once. The material sequenced was peripheral blood, taken 28 days after the second AZD1222 dose. The source of these receptors is an adult who received the AZD1222 COVID-19 vaccine.

This clone is a singleton in its sample. CDR3 in DNA: TGTGCCAGCAGCTTTCAAACAGATTATGGCTACACCTTC. Translating it yields CASSFQTDYGYTF. The rearrangement uses TRBV5-5 and TRBJ1-2; no clear D gene. The CDR3 totals 13 residues. Trimming cost V 2 bases and J 5 bases, with 10 bases left between them. Germline values: CDR1 SGHKS, CDR2 YYEKEE (reference sequence).

The chain is built from TRBV11-2 and TRBJ2-7, with D possibly matching TRBD1 (6 bases). Germline CDR1 reads SGHAT; CDR2 reads FQNNGV. The CDR3 totals 11 residues. The ends were cut back, 8 bases at V and 3 bases at J, with 8 bases in the middle. In nucleotides, the CDR3 is TGTGCCAGCCAGGGGTTCTACGAGCAGTACTTC. Translation gives CASQGFYEQYF. Looking up the rest from reference TRBV11-2 and TRBJ2-7 gives the full variable domain: EAGVAQSPRYKIIEKRQSVAFWCNPISGHATLYWYQQILGQGPKLLIQFQNNGVVDDSQLPKDRFSAERLKGVDSTLKIQPAKLEDSAVYLCASQGFYEQYFGPGTRLTVT.

This chain links TRBV24-1 with TRBJ2-7; D might be TRBD1 (7 bases). The CDR3 totals 15 residues. V was shortened by 8 bases and J by 4 bases, with 20 bases between the two germline ends. The germline CDR1 and CDR2 sequences are KGHDR and SFDVKD. The CDR3: CATNIRGEISYEQYF. The CDR3 coding sequence is TGTGCCACCAACATCAGGGGGGAGATAAGTTACGAGCAGTACTTC.

A few counts support this clone. J is TRBJ1-5 and V is TRBV10-3; TRBD1 aligns across 8 bases. The germline CDR1 and CDR2 sequences are ENHRY and SYGVKD. Trimming took 3 bases from V and 7 from J; bases not matched to a gene: 5. This CDR3 has 14 amino acids. The CDR3 nucleotides are TGTGCCATCAGTGACCAGACAGGGGACCAGCCCCAGCATTTT. Translation gives CAISDQTGDQPQHF.

The rearrangement joins TRBV19 to TRBJ2-7; TRBD1 matches 7 bases. There are 15 residues in the CDR3. Germline values: CDR1 LNHDA, CDR2 SQIVND (reference sequence). J gave up 0 bases and V 6 bases, and 8 bases lay outside the gene matches. This CDR3 reads CASRGWTGASYEQYF. Written as DNA, the CDR3 is TGTGCCAGTAGGGGATGGACAGGCGCCTCCTACGAGCAGTACTTC.

This sequence joins TRBV7-8 and TRBJ1-3, with TRBD1 as a possible D gene (6 bases). The V and J ends lost 3 bases and 2 bases respectively, with 14 bases between them. The CDR3 length is 16 residues. Germline assignment: CDR1 SGHVS and CDR2 FQNEAQ. CDR3 nucleotide sequence: TGTGCCAGCAGCTTGGGGGCAGGGTATGCTGGAAACACCATATATTTT. Its protein is CASSLGAGYAGNTIYF.

The rearrangement links TRBV19 to TRBJ2-7; 10 bases match TRBD2. The CDR3 length is 14 residues. CDR1 and CDR2 (germline): LNHDA, SQIVND (reference sequence). V lost 6 bases, J lost 4 bases, and 6 bases stayed unmatched. The CDR3 sequence: CASRPSGRRYEQYF. The CDR3 DNA reads TGTGCCAGTAGACCTAGCGGGAGACGGTACGAGCAGTACTTC. Full variable domain (outside the CDR3, taken from reference TRBV19 and TRBJ2-7): DGGITQSPKYLFRKEGQNVTLSCEQNLNHDAMYWYRQDPGQGLRLIYYSQIVNDFQKGDIAEGYSVSREKKESFPLTVTSAQKNPTAFYLCASRPSGRRYEQYFGPGTRLTVT.

Only a few counts were recorded for this clone. The CDR3 region is CASSLTVSQGTEKLFF. CDR3 nucleotides: TGCGCCAGCAGCTTAACGGTTAGCCAGGGGACTGAAAAACTGTTTTTT. V gene TRBV5-1 combines with J gene TRBJ1-4; TRBD1 is a possible D gene (6 bases). The CDR3 is 16 residues long. Germline CDR1 SGHRS, CDR2 YFSETQ. The germline V and J ends were trimmed by 2 bases and 7 bases, with 18 bases remaining between them.

V and J are TRBV5-1 and TRBJ1-5; possible D gene TRBD1, 5 bases. Trimming left V 4 bases short and J 6 bases short, with 14 bases between. Germline loops: CDR1 SGHRS, CDR2 YFSETQ. There are 14 residues in the CDR3. DNA for the CDR3: TGCGCCAGCAGCCGGACGGGGGAGGGTCAGCCCCAGCATTTT. This translates into CASSRTGEGQPQHF.

This chain joins TRBV5-4 and TRBJ1-3; maybe TRBD1 (6 bases). Trimming pared 2 bases from V and 1 base from J, leaving 7 bases between. Germline loops: CDR1 SGHNT, CDR2 YYREEE (reference sequence). The CDR3 runs 14 residues. The CDR3 sequence is CASSLQGSGNTIYF. In DNA form, the CDR3 reads TGTGCCAGCAGCTTACAGGGTTCTGGAAACACCATATATTTT.

This clone was seen a single time. This chain joins TRBV11-3 and TRBJ2-1; perhaps TRBD2 as D (5 bases). Germline assignment: CDR1 SGHNT and CDR2 YENEEA. The CDR3 is 16 amino acids. V lost 4 bases, J lost 2 bases, and 15 bases lay in between. CDR3 nucleotide sequence: TGTGCCAGCAGCTATAGGGAGACTATTCCCTACAATGAGCAGTTCTTC. This codes for CASSYRETIPYNEQFF.

The chain combines TRBV11-3 with TRBJ2-1; 8 nucleotides line up with TRBD2. The trim removed 6 bases at V and 7 bases at J, leaving 8 bases unmatched. Germline V gene data show CDR1 as SGHNT and CDR2 as YENEEA. The CDR3 length is 14 residues. CDR3 DNA sequence: TGTGCCAGCAGTCCTGGAGGGACTAGGAATGAGCAGTTCTTC. Translation: CASSPGGTRNEQFF. Complete variable domain (other parts from reference TRBV11-3 and TRBJ2-1): EAGVVQSPRYKIIEKKQPVAFWCNPISGHNTLYWYLQNLGQGPELLIRYENEEAVDDSQLPKDRFSAERLKGVDSTLKIQPAELGDSAVYLCASSPGGTRNEQFFGPGTRLTVL.

The CDR3 DNA reads as TGTGCCACCCGGGGGGCGGGGGCCCAAGAGACCCAGTACTTC. Residues: CATRGAGAQETQYF. The V and J genes are TRBV2 and TRBJ2-5, with D perhaps matching TRBD2 (7 bases). CDR1 and CDR2 (germline): SNHLY, FYNNEI. V lost 10 bases and J 1 base, leaving 16 bases between the germline ends. The CDR3 extends over 14 amino acids. Full variable domain (rest looked up from reference TRBV2 and TRBJ2-5): EPEVTQTPSHQVTQMGQEVILRCVPISNHLYFYWYRQILGQKVEFLVSFYNNEISEKSEIFDDQFSVERPDGSNFTLKIRSTKLEDSAMYFCATRGAGAQETQYFGPGTRLLVL.

The chain joins TRBV7-9 to TRBJ2-2; D is possibly TRBD1 or TRBD2 (5 bases each). CDR3 size: 15 residues. Germline lookup yields CDR1 SEHNR and CDR2 FQNEAQ (reference sequence). Trimming took off 5 bases at V and 4 bases at J, with 14 bases between the two ends. The CDR3 protein is CASSNWDGLTGELFF. DNA of the CDR3: TGTGCCAGCAGCAACTGGGACGGCCTCACCGGGGAGCTGTTTTTT.

The chain links TRBV7-9 to TRBJ1-5; 7 bases are a match to TRBD1. There are 14 residues in the CDR3. CDR1 SEHNR and CDR2 FQNEAQ come from the germline V gene (reference sequence). V shed 5 bases and J 5 bases; nucleotides not matched to a gene: 6. Here the CDR3 reads CASSPGGGHQPQHF. The CDR3 DNA reads as TGTGCCAGCAGCCCAGGGGGGGGGCATCAGCCCCAGCATTTT.

The chain couples TRBV7-8 to TRBJ1-5; weak D call: TRBD1 (6 bases). The CDR3 length is 15 residues. Trimming stripped 1 base from V and 7 bases from J, with 14 bases between. Germline V gives CDR1 SGHVS, CDR2 FQNEAQ. The CDR3 coding sequence is TGTGCCAGCAGCTTAGTGGGGGGGCGGGGGCAGCCCCAGCATTTT. It codes for CASSLVGGRGQPQHF.

This clone was observed a handful of times. The V call is TRBV7-8, the J call TRBJ1-1, with a possible D match to TRBD1 (5 bases). CDR1 SGHVS and CDR2 FQNEAQ come from the germline V gene. The CDR3 extends over 14 amino acids. V lost 5 bases, J lost 1 base, and 11 bases lay in between. CDR3 DNA: TGTGCCAGCAGCCACGGGGGGGGGAACACTGAAGCTTTCTTT. This gives the protein CASSHGGGNTEAFF.

Written as DNA, the CDR3 is TGTGCCAGCAGCGTGCGGGACAGCTGCATGAACACTGAAGCTTTCTTT. Its translation: CASSVRDSCMNTEAFF. V is TRBV21-1 and J is TRBJ1-1; TRBD1, as called in the table, went unchecked against the DNA. TRBV21-1 corresponds to a pseudogene. CDR3 length: 16 amino acids.

The CDR3 region has the DNA TGTGCCAGCAGCTTAGAAAGGGGAGGTGGCTACACCTTC. This gives the protein CASSLERGGGYTF. The chain couples TRBV7-2 to TRBJ1-2, with D possibly being TRBD1 (5 bases). CDR1 is SGHTA and CDR2 is FQGNSA in the germline V gene. V was pared by 1 base and J by 7 bases, with 10 bases between. This CDR3 region has 13 residues.

This rearrangement joins TRBV4-3 to TRBJ2-5, with 8 positions matching TRBD1. V trimming: 0 bases; J trimming: 4 bases; junction bases outside the gene matches: 16. Per the germline V gene, CDR1 is LGHNA and CDR2 is YSLEER. The CDR3 runs to 19 residues. CDR3 sequence reads: CASSQDSTGGRSGPETQYF. CDR3 coding DNA: TGCGCCAGCAGCCAAGATAGCACAGGGGGGAGGTCTGGTCCAGAGACCCAGTACTTC.

The chain joins TRBV5-1 to TRBJ1-4; D ambiguous. The CDR3 covers 15 residues. The germline CDR1 and CDR2 sequences are SGHRS and YFSETQ. Deletions cut 4 bases from V and 8 bases from J, with 18 bases between. The CDR3 here is CASSGRDPIGEKLFF. DNA of the CDR3: TGCGCCAGCAGCGGCCGGGATCCAATAGGGGAAAAACTGTTTTTT.

The rearrangement uses TRBV15 and TRBJ2-5, with D possibly TRBD1 on 6 matching bases. Germline values: CDR1 LNHNV, CDR2 YYDKDF (reference sequence). V was cut by 0 bases and J by 5 bases, with 13 bases left in between. CDR3 length: 15 residues. This CDR3 is CATSRDYRARETQYF. The CDR3 DNA follows: TGTGCCACCAGCAGAGATTACAGGGCCAGGGAGACCCAGTACTTC. The whole variable domain, filled in from reference TRBV15 and TRBJ2-5, reads DAMVIQNPRYQVTQFGKPVTLSCSQTLNHNVMYWYQQKSSQAPKLLFHYYDKDFNNEADTPDNFQSRRPNTSFCFLDIRSPGLGDTAMYLCATSRDYRARETQYFGPGTRLLVL.

The V call is TRBV24-1, the J call TRBJ1-1; D gene unclear. V was shortened by 5 bases and J by 11 bases, with 14 bases between the two germline ends. The CDR3 spans 12 residues. Germline loops: CDR1 KGHDR, CDR2 SFDVKD. The CDR3 nucleotides are TGTGCCACCAGTGGGATCGGAGGCGAGGCTTTCTTT. Translating gives CATSGIGGEAFF.

The chain combines TRBV9 with TRBJ2-7, with 8 bases that match TRBD1. Losses at the gene ends were 0 bases for V and 3 bases for J; bases not matched to a gene: 8. CDR3 length: 16 residues. Germline V gene lookup returns CDR1 SGDLS and CDR2 YYNGEE. The CDR3 coding sequence is TGTGCCAGCAGCGTAGAATCGGCAGGGGGCATCTACGAGCAGTACTTC. It yields the protein CASSVESAGGIYEQYF.